Each of the 6 T cell receptor beta chains below was sequenced from the same sample in a study of spatial heterogeneity in lung cancer. MiXCR, run by TCRdb on the 5' RACE reads, gives a single entry per CDR3 protein. The table includes 450 to 650 distinct CDR3 sequences, roughly a third detected once. Time point indicated: sample taken at primary tumor resection. Sequences were derived from normal lung tissue next to the tumor, sampled at surgery. These receptors all come from a male donor with early-stage non-small cell lung cancer.

This clonotype showed up just a few times. This beta chain turned up in a library designed for alpha chains; as an off-target read, its abundance says little. The genes are TRBV4-2 and TRBJ2-2; D remains unclear. Germline CDR1 reads LGHNA; CDR2 reads YNFKEQ. The CDR3 spans 12 residues. Deletions cut 1 base from V and 6 bases from J, with 3 bases between. The CDR3 is CASSQAPGELFF. For the CDR3, the DNA is TGTGCCAGCAGCCAAGCTCCCGGGGAGCTGTTTTTT.

As for this clonotype: This beta chain turned up in a library designed for alpha chains; as an off-target read, its abundance says little. The V gene is TRBV27, the J gene TRBJ2-7; the D is unclear. Trimming took off 7 bases at V and 1 base at J, with 11 bases between the two ends. Germline V gene lookup returns CDR1 MNHEY and CDR2 SMNVEV (reference sequence). This CDR3 contains 13 residues. The CDR3 protein is CASTSLGSYEQYF. The CDR3 coding sequence is TGTGCCAGCACTAGTTTGGGGTCCTACGAGCAGTACTTC.

This clonotype showed up just a few times. The size of this beta chain means little, since it is a stray read in a library made for alpha chains. J is TRBJ2-1 and V is TRBV13; 8 nucleotides align to TRBD2. CDR3 length: 14 amino acids. V lost 4 bases, J lost 8 bases, and 7 bases stayed unmatched. The germline gives CDR1 PRHDT, CDR2 FYEKMQ (reference sequence). Here the CDR3 reads CASSSKREWDEQFF. The DNA for the CDR3 is TGTGCCAGCAGCTCGAAGCGGGAGTGGGATGAGCAGTTCTTC.

A few counts support this clonotype. The library was designed around alpha chains, so this beta chain is a stray read whose abundance carries little weight. The J gene is TRBJ2-1, the V gene TRBV19; D gene unclear. Germline loops: CDR1 LNHDA, CDR2 SQIVND (reference sequence). This CDR3 comprises 12 residues. V was pared by 2 bases and J by 6 bases, with 5 bases between. DNA for the CDR3: TGTGCCAGTAGTATACCTTTCAATGAGCAGTTCTTC. Translating it yields CASSIPFNEQFF.

On this clonotype: In a library made to pick up alpha chains, this beta chain is a stray read with a size that means little. This sequence joins TRBV28 and TRBJ2-7; maybe TRBD1 (5 bases). Germline CDR1 is MDHEN and CDR2 is SYDVKM. V lost 2 bases and J 4 bases, leaving 12 bases between the germline ends. The CDR3 length is 14 residues. The CDR3: CASSLPRVTYEQYF. The CDR3 coding sequence is TGTGCCAGCAGTTTACCCAGGGTCACGTACGAGCAGTACTTC.

On this clonotype: The size of this beta chain means little, since it is a stray read in a library made for alpha chains. The rearrangement joins TRBV12-3 or TRBV12-4 to TRBJ2-1; D remains unclear. The last part of the DNA fits TRBJ2-7 better; the J call may be wrong. CDR3 length equals 16 residues. CDR3 sequence (DNA): TGTGCCAGCATCGGTACCCCCACCTCAATGTACAATGAGCAGTACTTC. It translates to CASIGTPTSMYNEQYF.